The 2 T cell receptor beta chains in this list originate from one sample, sequenced in a study of blood T cells in healthy people across ages. The authors ran a second PCR of about 7 to 11 cycles using a sample-barcoded 5' primer and a J-beta primer mix. TCRdb independently ran MiXCR on the 5' RACE reads; one entry per CDR3 protein. The sample has around 1.5 million distinct CDR3 sequences; around 59% are singletons. The sample comprised blood. These receptors came from a man aged 18 to 29 in good health.

The chain uses TRBV11-2 and TRBJ2-2, with D perhaps matching TRBD1 (5 bases). CDR1 is SGHAT and CDR2 is FQNNGV in the germline V gene. Trimming removed 8 bases at V and 0 bases at J, with 13 bases between. The CDR3 has 15 amino acids. The CDR3 spells CASEGQGTNTGELFF. In DNA form, the CDR3 reads TGTGCCAGCGAAGGCCAGGGTACGAACACCGGGGAGCTGTTTTTT. Combining the CDR3 with reference TRBV11-2 and TRBJ2-2 gives the whole variable domain EAGVAQSPRYKIIEKRQSVAFWCNPISGHATLYWYQQILGQGPKLLIQFQNNGVVDDSQLPKDRFSAERLKGVDSTLKIQPAKLEDSAVYLCASEGQGTNTGELFFGEGSRLTVL.

This clonotype has just a few counts. The genes are TRBV20-1 and TRBJ1-1; 10 bases align to TRBD1. Germline V gene sequence: CDR1 DFQATT, CDR2 SNEGSKA (reference sequence). The CDR3 totals 13 residues. CDR3 residues: CRGTGAMNTEAFF. The CDR3 nucleotides read TGCAGGGGGACAGGGGCGATGAACACTGAAGCTTTCTTT.